This T cell receptor (beta chain) was recovered during a study of T-cell reconstitution after alpha-beta-depleted transplantation in children. In its sample, this clonotype was seen many times. Unique molecular identifiers were used to barcode this TCRbeta library. TCRdb called the PCR reads again in MiXCR, with one record for every CDR3 protein. The sample holds about 300,000 distinct CDR3 sequences; 10% are singletons and the top ten take 7.5%. The CDR3 contains 14 residues. V lost 0 bases to trimming and J lost 4 bases, with 10 bases between them. Germline loops: CDR1 SGHRS, CDR2 YFSETQ. The sequence was obtained from a boy in the first two years of life with acute myeloid leukemia, due to receive a stem cell transplant. This sample comprised PBMCs, obtained before TCRalphabeta/CD19-depleted stem cell transplant. The chain uses TRBV5-1 and TRBJ1-2, with D possibly matching TRBD1 (6 bases). CDR3 sequence reads: CASSLEGRGYGYTF. The CDR3 nucleotides read TGCGCCAGCAGCTTGGAGGGCAGGGGCTATGGCTACACCTTC.